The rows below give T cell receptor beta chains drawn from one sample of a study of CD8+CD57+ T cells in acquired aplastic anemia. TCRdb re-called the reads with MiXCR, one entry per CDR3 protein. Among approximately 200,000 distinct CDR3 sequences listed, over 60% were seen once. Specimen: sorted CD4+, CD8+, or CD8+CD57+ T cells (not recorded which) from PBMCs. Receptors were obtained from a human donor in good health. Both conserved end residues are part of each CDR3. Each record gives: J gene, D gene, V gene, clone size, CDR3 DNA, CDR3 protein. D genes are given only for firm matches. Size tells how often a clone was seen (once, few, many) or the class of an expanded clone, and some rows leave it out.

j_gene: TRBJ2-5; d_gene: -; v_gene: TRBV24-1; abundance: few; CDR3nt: TGTGCCACCAGTGAAGATACAGGGATGAGAGAGACCCAGTACTTC; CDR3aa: CATSEDTGMRETQYF
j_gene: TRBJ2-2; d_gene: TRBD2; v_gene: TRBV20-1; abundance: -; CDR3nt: TGCAGTGCTAGTACGGGGGGGGGGAACACCGGGGAGCTGTTTTTT; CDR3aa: CSASTGGGNTGELFF
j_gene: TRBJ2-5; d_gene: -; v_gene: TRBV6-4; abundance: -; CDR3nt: TGTGCCAGCGCTTGGGGAGCATCCACCCAGTACTTC; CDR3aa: CASAWGASTQYF
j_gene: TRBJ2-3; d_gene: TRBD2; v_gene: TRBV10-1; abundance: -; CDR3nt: TGCGCCAGCAGTGAAATGTCGGGCGGGGGGCCAGATACGCAGTATTTT; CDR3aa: CASSEMSGGGPDTQYF
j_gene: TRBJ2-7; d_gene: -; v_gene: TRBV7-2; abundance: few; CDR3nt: TGTGCCAGCAGTAGGGACGCCCTACGGGAGCAGTACTTC; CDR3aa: CASSRDALREQYF
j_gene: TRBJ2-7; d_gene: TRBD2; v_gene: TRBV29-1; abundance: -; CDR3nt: TGCAGCGCCGTGGGGATGGTCGGGAGGGCCGGGTACGAGCAGTACTTC; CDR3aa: CSAVGMVGRAGYEQYF
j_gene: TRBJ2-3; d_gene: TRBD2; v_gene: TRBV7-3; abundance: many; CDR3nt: TGTGCCAGCAGCTTTAGCGGGGGTTCCGCAGATACGCAGTATTTT; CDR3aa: CASSFSGGSADTQYF
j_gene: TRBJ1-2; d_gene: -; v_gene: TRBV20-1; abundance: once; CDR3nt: TGCAGTGCTAGAGATCCCGGAGCTAACTATGGCTACACCTTC; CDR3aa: CSARDPGANYGYTF
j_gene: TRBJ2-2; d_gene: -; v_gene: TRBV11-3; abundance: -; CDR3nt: TGTGCCAGCAGCTTAGGAACAGGCCTTCCGAACACCGGGGAGCTTTTTTTT; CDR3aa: CASSLGTGLPNTGELFF
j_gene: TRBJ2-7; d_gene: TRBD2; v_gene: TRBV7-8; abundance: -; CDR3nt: TGTGCCAGCAGCCCTCAGGGTAGCGGGGTCCCCTACGAGCAGTACTTC; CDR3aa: CASSPQGSGVPYEQYF
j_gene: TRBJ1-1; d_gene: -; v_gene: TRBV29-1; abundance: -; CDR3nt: TGCAGCGTTGGTGATTTTGAAGCTTTCTTT; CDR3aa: CSVGDFEAFF
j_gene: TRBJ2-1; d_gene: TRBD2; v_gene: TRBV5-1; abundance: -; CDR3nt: TGCGCCAGCAGCTCATCTAGCGGGGGGGTATACAATGATCAGTTCTTC; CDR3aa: CASSSSSGGVYNDQFF
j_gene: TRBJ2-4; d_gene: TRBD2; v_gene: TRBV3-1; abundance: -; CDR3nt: TGTGCCAGCAGCCAGCGCGGGGGGAGCAAAAACATTCAGTACTTC; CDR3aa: CASSQRGGSKNIQYF
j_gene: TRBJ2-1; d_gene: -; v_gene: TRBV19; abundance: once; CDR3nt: TGTGCCAGTAGTATATCGCGAGAGCGGTTCTTC; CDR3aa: CASSISRERFF
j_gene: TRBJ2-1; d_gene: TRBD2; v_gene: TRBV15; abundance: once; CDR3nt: TGTGCCACCAGCAGCGAAGCGGGAGTGGGGAATGAGCAGTTCTTC; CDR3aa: CATSSEAGVGNEQFF
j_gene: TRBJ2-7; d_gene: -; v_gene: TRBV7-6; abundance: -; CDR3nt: TGTGCCAGCAGCTTGAGGGGTTATGGGAATGGGGACGAGCAGTACTTC; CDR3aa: CASSLRGYGNGDEQYF
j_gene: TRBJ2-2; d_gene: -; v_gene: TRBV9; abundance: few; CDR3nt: TGTGCCAGCAGCGTAGTGGGACTTACCACGCCCGGGGAGCTGTTTTTT; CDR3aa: CASSVVGLTTPGELFF
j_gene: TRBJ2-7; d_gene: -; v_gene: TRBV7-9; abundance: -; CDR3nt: TGTGCCAGCCGCCAGGTCAGATCCTACGAGCAGTACTTC; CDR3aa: CASRQVRSYEQYF
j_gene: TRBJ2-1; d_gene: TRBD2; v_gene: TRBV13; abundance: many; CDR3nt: TGTGCCAGCAGCATAGGAGCGGGGACTTATCTGGATGAGCAGTTCTTC; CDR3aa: CASSIGAGTYLDEQFF
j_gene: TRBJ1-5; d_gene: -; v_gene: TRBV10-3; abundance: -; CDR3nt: TGTGCCATCAGTGAGTCGATCAGGGGAGGCAATCAGCCCCAGCATTTT; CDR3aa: CAISESIRGGNQPQHF
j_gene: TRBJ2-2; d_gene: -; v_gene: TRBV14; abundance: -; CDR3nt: TGTGCCAGCAGCCAAGTTTACGGGAGTACCGGGGAGCTGTTTTTT; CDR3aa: CASSQVYGSTGELFF
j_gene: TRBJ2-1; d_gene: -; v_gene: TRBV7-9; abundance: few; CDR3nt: TGTGCCAGCAGCCTAGGACAGGGAGGGGATGAGCAGTTCTTC; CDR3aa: CASSLGQGGDEQFF
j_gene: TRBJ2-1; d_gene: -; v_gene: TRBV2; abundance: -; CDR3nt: TGTGCCCATGCGGGAAGCCCCCACAATGAGCAGTTCTTC; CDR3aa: CAHAGSPHNEQFF